This TCR beta chain is drawn from a study of blood T cell repertoires in COVID-19. Between the trimmed V and J ends, which lost 7 bases and 3 bases, there was a span of 16 bases. The CDR3 has 14 residues. Germline V gene lookup returns CDR1 LGHNA and CDR2 YSLEER. Original handling: Estimation of nucleated cell counts was performed using reference gene primer amplification. The protocol was immunoSEQ multiplex PCR, while the TCRdb copy is restricted to in-frame clones and leaves out a portion. V, J and clone size reflect that table, while D and trimming were determined from the DNA. This table holds about 43,000 clones, over 75% found once.

The V gene is TRBV4-3, the J gene TRBJ2-7, with D possibly matching TRBD2 (5 bases). The receptor was derived from an older woman with acute or convalescent COVID-19. Material: peripheral blood. The CDR3 here is CASTIRAAYYEQYF. The CDR3 DNA reads TGCGCCAGCACCATAAGAGCGGCTTACTACGAGCAGTACTTC.